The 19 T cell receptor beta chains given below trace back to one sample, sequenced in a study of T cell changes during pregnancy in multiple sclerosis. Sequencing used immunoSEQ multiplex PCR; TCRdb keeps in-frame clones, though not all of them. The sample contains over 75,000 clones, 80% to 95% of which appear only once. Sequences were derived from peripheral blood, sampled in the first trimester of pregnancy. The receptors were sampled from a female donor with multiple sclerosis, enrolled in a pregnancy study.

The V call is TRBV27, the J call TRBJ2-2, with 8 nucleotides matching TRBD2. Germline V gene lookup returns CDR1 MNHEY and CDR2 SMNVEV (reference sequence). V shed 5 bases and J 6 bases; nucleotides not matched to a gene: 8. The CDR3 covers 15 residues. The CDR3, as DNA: TGTGCCAGCAGTAGGCCGGGACTAGAGCCCGGGGAGCTGTTTTTT. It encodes CASSRPGLEPGELFF.

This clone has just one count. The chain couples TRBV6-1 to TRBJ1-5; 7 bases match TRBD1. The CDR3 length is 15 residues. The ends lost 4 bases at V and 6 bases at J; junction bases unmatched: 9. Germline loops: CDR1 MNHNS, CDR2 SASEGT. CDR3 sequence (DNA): TGTGCCAGCAGTGGTTACATCACAGGGGTTCAGCCCCAGCATTTT. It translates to CASSGYITGVQPQHF.

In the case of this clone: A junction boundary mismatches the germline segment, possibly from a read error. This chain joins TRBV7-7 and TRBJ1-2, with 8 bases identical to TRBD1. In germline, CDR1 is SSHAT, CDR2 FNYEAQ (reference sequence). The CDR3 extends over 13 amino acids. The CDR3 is CASSDTGGRGYTF. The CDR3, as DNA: TGTGCTAGCAGCGACACAGGGGGAAGAGGCTACACCTTC.

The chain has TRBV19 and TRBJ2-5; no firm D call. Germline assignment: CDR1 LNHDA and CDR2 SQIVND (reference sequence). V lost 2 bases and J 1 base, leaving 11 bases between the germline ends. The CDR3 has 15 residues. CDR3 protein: CASSISSGGQETQYF. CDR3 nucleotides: TGTGCCAGTAGTATATCGTCTGGCGGCCAAGAGACCCAGTACTTC.

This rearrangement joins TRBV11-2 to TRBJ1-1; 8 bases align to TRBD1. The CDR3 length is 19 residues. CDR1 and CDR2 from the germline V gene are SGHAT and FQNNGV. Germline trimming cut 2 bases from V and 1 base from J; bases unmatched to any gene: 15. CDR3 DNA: TGTGCCAGCAGCTTATCGATAGGACAGGGCTTTAAGACGAACACTGAAGCTTTCTTT. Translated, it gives CASSLSIGQGFKTNTEAFF. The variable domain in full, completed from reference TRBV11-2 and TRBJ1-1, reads EAGVAQSPRYKIIEKRQSVAFWCNPISGHATLYWYQQILGQGPKLLIQFQNNGVVDDSQLPKDRFSAERLKGVDSTLKIQPAKLEDSAVYLCASSLSIGQGFKTNTEAFFGQGTRLTVV.

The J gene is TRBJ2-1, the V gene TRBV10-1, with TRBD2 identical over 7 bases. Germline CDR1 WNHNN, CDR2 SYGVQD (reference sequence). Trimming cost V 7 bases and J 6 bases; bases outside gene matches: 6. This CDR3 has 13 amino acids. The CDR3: CASISGGSNEQFF. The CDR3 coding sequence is TGCGCCAGCATTTCGGGAGGATCCAATGAGCAGTTCTTC.

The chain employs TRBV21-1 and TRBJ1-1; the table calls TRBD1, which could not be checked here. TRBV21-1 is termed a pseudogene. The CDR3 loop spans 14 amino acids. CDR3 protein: CASSKERQNTEAFF. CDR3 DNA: TGTGCCAGCAGCAAAGAAAGACAAAACACTGAAGCTTTCTTT.

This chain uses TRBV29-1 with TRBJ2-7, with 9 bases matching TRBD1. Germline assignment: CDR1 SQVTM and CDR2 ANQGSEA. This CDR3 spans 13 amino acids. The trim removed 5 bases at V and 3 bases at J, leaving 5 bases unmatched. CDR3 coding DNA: TGCAGCGTTCGGGACAGGGCCAGCTACGAGCAGTACTTC. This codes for CSVRDRASYEQYF.

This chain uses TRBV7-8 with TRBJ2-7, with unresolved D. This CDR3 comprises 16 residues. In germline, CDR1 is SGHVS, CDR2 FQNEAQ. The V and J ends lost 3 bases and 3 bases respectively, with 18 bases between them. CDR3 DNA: TGTGCCAGCAGCTTCTGGATTGACAAGCCTCTCTACGAGCAGTACTTC. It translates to CASSFWIDKPLYEQYF.

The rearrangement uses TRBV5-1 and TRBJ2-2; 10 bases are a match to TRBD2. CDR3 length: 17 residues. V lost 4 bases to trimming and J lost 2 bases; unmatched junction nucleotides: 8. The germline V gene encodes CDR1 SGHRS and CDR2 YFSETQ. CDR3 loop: CASSHRTSGVNTGELFF. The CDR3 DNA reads TGCGCCAGCAGCCACCGGACTAGCGGAGTCAACACCGGGGAGCTGTTTTTT.

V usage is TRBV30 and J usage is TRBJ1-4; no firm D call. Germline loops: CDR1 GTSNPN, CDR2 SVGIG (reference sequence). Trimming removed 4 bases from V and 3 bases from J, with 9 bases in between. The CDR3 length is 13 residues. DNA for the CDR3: TGTGCCTGGATGGCGGTACCTAATGAAAAACTGTTTTTT. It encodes CAWMAVPNEKLFF.

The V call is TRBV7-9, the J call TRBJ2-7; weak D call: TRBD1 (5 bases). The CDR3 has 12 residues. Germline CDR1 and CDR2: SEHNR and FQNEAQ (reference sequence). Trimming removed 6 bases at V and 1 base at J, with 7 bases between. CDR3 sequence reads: CASSRQSYEQYF. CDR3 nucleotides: TGTGCCAGCAGTCGACAGTCCTACGAGCAGTACTTC.

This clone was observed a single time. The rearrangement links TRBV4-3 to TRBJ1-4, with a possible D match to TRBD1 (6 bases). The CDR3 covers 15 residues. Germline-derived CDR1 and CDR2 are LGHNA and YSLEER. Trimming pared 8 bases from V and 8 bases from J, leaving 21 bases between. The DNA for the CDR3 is TGCGCCAGCCGTCCCTCGGGGGGCAGAGGGGAAAAACTGTTTTTT. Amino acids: CASRPSGGRGEKLFF.

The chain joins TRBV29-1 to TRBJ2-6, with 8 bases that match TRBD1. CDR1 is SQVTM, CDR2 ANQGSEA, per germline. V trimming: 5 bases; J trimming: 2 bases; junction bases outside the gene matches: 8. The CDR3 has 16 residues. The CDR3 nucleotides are TGCAGCGTTAATGGCCTGACAGGGGCTGGGGCCAACGTCCTGACTTTC. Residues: CSVNGLTGAGANVLTF.

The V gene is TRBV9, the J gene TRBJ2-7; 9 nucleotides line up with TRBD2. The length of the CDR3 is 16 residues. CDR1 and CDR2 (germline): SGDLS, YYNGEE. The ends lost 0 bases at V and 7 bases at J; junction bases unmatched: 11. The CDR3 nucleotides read TGTGCCAGCAGCGTAGGGAACGCGGGAGGGCCTTGTGAGCAGTACTTC. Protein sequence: CASSVGNAGGPCEQYF.

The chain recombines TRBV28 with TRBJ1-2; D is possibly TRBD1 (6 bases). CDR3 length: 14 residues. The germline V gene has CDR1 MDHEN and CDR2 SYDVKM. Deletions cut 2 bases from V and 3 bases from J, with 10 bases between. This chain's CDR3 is CASSLGRGDYGYTF. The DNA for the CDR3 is TGTGCCAGCAGTTTAGGCAGGGGCGACTATGGCTACACCTTC.

In DNA form, the CDR3 reads TGTGCCAGCAGTCTAGCGGGAACCTCCTACAATGAGCAGTTCTTC. Its translation is CASSLAGTSYNEQFF. The chain is built from TRBV27 and TRBJ2-1, with TRBD2 matching 9 bases. The CDR3 runs to 15 residues. Germline values: CDR1 MNHEY, CDR2 SMNVEV (reference sequence). Trimming cost V 5 bases and J 0 bases; bases outside gene matches: 2.

CDR3 in amino acids: CASSTPGQGNYGYTF. The CDR3 coding sequence is TGTGCCAGTAGTACCCCGGGACAGGGGAACTATGGCTACACCTTC. The chain joins TRBV19 to TRBJ1-2, with 10 bases fitting TRBD1. The CDR3 extends over 15 amino acids. Germline V gives CDR1 LNHDA, CDR2 SQIVND (reference sequence). With V trimmed by 4 bases and J by 2 bases, 4 bases remained unmatched.

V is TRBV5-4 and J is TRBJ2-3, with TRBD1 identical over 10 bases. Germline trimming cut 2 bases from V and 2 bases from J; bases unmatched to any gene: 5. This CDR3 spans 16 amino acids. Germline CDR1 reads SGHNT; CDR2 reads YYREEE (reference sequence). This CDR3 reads CASSFPGQGITDTQYF. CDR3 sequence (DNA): TGTGCCAGCAGCTTTCCGGGACAGGGGATCACAGATACGCAGTATTTT.